This TCR beta chain was sequenced during a study of T cell repertoires in ileal Crohn's disease. General study findings and limits: High-frequency clones were more common in sorted CD8 than CD4 cells.

In its sample, this clone ranks as medium-sized (0.01 to 0.1%). The antigen is not known. Here immunoSEQ multiplex PCR was the method, and the copy in TCRdb shows in-frame clones only, minus some. The sample has fewer than 20,000 clones; roughly 60% are singletons. The CDR3 sequence is 15 residues long. The V gene's germline CDR1 is MNHNS and CDR2 SASEGT. Between the trimmed V and J ends, which lost 5 bases and 0 bases, there was a span of 12 bases. The chain carries TRBV6-1 and TRBJ2-3, with D possibly being TRBD2 (7 bases). The clonotype comes from an adult with Crohn's disease. The sample was ileal tissue. The CDR3 DNA reads TGTGCCAGCAGTAGGGGGGGGACTAGCACAGATACGCAGTATTTT. Residues: CASSRGGTSTDTQYF.